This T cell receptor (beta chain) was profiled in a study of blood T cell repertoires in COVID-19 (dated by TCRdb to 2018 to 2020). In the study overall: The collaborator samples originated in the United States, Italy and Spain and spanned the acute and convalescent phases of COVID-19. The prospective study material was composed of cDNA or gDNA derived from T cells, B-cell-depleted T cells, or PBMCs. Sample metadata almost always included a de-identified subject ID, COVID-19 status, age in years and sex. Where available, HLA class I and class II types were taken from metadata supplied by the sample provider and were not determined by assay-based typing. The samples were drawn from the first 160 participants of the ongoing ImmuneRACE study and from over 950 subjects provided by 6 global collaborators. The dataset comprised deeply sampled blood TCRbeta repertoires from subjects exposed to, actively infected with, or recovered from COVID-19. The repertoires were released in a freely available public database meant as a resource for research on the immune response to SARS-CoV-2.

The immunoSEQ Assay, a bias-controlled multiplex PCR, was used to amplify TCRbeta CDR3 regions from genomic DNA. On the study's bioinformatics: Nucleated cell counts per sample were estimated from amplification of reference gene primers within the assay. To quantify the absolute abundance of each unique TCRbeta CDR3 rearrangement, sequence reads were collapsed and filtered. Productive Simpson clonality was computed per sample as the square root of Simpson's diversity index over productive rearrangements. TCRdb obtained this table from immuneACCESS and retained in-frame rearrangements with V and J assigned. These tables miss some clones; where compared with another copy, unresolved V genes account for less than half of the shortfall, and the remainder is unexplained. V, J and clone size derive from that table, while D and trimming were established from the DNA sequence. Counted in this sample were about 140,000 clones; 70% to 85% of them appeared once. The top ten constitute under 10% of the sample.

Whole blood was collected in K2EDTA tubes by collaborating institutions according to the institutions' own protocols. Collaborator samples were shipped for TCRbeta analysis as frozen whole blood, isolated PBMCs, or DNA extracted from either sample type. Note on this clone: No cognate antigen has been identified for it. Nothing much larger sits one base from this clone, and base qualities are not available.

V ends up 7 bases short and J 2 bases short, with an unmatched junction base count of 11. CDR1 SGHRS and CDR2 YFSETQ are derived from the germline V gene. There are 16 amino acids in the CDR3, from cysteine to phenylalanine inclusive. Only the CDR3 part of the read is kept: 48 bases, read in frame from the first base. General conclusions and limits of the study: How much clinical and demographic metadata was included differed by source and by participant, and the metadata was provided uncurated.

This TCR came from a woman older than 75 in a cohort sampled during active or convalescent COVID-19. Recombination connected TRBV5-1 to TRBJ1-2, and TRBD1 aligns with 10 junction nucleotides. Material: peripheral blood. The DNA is TGCGCCAGCGGTTGGACAGGGGGTTATGTGAACTATGGCTACACCTTC. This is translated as CASGWTGGYVNYGYTF.